This T cell receptor beta chain was identified in a study of T-cell memory formation after mild COVID-19. V trimming: 4 bases; J trimming: 4 bases; junction bases outside the gene matches: 2. This CDR3 has 15 residues. Germline assignment: CDR1 LGHNA and CDR2 YSLEER. TCRdb re-derived calls from the 5' RACE reads in MiXCR, one entry per CDR3 protein. This table has around 120,000 distinct CDR3 sequences, roughly 15% appearing once. This receptor was identified in an adult woman who had mild COVID-19 (a few samples of this study predate the infection). Cell type and time point are not known. Material: PBMCs or a T cell subset sorted from them (not recorded which). This chain joins TRBV4-3 and TRBJ2-1; 12 bases fit TRBD2. CDR3 amino acids: CASSPLAGGYNEQFF. The CDR3 DNA is TGCGCCAGCAGCCCCCTAGCGGGAGGGTACAATGAGCAGTTCTTC.